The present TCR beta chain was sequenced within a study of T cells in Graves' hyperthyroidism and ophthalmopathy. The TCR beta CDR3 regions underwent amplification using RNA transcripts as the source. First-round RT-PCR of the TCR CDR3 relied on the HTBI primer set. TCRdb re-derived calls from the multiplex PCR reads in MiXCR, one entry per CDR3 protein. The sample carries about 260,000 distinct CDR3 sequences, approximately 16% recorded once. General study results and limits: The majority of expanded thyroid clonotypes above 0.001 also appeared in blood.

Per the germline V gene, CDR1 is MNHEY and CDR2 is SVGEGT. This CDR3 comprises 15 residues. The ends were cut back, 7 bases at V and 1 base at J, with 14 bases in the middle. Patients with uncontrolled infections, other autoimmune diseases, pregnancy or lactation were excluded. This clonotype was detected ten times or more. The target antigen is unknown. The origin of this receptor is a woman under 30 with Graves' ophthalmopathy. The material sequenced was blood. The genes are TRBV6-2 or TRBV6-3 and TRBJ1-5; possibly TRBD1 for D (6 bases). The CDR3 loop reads CASKWGLGSNQPQHF. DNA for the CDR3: TGTGCCAGCAAGTGGGGGCTTGGAAGCAATCAGCCCCAGCATTTT.